Sequencing of this T cell receptor beta chain was carried out in a study of shared clonotypes between healthy human individuals. Across the study: Three CD4 naive, three CD4 memory, two CD8 naive and one CD8 memory plate were used per donor. Points from the study as a whole: With a handful of donors compared, around 4.7% of naive CD4 clonotypes were shared.

Assay: immunoSEQ multiplex PCR; the TCRdb copy retains only in-frame clones and omits some. The table lists 740,000 or so clones, 55% to 85% of them singletons. Donors, without exception, were Caucasian adults residing in Nashville, Tennessee. A split of CD4+ cells into CD45RA+ naive and CD45RA-negative memory subsets was performed. Germline CDR1 reads SGHRS; CDR2 reads YFSETQ. CDR3 length: 17 amino acids. Trimming pared 5 bases from V and 2 bases from J, leaving 23 bases between. Comments on this clone: Antigen: not known.

This clonotype originated in a woman between 25 and 40 years old in good health. The sequenced sample was memory CD4+ T cells sorted from blood. The subset here: CD45RA-negative fraction. The V call is TRBV5-1, the J call TRBJ2-7; weak D call: TRBD2 (5 bases). The CDR3 here is CASRAGPTLAITYEQYF. CDR3 in DNA: TGCGCCAGCAGGGCGGGCCCGACCCTAGCCATTACCTACGAGCAGTACTTC.